This is a list of T cell receptor beta chains from one sample in a study of blood T cells in healthy people across ages. Each CDR3 protein gets one entry after TCRdb re-called the 5' RACE reads with MiXCR. The repertoire holds 1.5 million to 1.8 million distinct CDR3 sequences, with roughly 43% as singletons. Material: blood. The receptor set was obtained from a woman aged 18-29 years in good health. The CDR3 runs from the conserved cysteine through the conserved F or W. The D gene is left open where the match is weak. Only part of the rows carry a size: once, few, many, or a class if the clone is expanded.

cdr3_aa,cdr3_nt,v_call,j_call,clone_size,d_call
CAISESVGDTEAFF,TGTGCCATCAGTGAGTCAGTGGGGGACACTGAAGCTTTCTTT,TRBV10-3,TRBJ1-1,once,-
CASRSPFRQDSNQPQHF,TGTGCCAGCAGATCCCCCTTTCGACAAGACAGCAATCAGCCCCAGCATTTT,TRBV6-2/TRBV6-3,TRBJ1-5,-,-
CSAFGLAGDASTDTQYF,TGCAGTGCTTTCGGACTAGCGGGGGACGCTAGCACAGATACGCAGTATTTT,TRBV20-1,TRBJ2-3,few,TRBD2
CASSTSGGPYEQYF,TGCGCCAGCTCCACTAGCGGGGGACCCTACGAGCAGTACTTC,TRBV10-1,TRBJ2-7,-,TRBD2
CASSLRAALPGEQYF,TGTGCCAGCAGCTTAAGGGCAGCCTTGCCAGGGGAGCAGTACTTC,TRBV11-2,TRBJ2-5,once,-
CSARAPGPESRGNQPQHF,TGCAGTGCTAGAGCGCCAGGGCCCGAATCGCGAGGCAATCAGCCCCAGCATTTT,TRBV20-1,TRBJ1-5,-,-
CASSHYRDSYEQYF,TGCGCCAGCAGCCATTACCGGGACAGCTACGAGCAGTACTTC,TRBV4-3,TRBJ2-7,-,TRBD1
CASSLRGLTGNTIYF,TGTGCCAGCAGTTTAAGGGGACTGACTGGAAACACCATATATTTT,TRBV27,TRBJ1-3,-,-
CAGSQETIAGGPYEQYF,TGCGCCGGCAGCCAAGAAACGATAGCGGGGGGCCCATACGAGCAGTACTTC,TRBV4-3,TRBJ2-7,-,TRBD2
CASSLGWIVYEQYF,TGTGCCAGCAGCTTGGGGTGGATCGTCTACGAGCAGTACTTC,TRBV5-6,TRBJ2-7,few,-
CSATDRGLAGQRSTDTQYF,TGCAGTGCTACCGACAGGGGACTAGCGGGCCAAAGAAGCACAGATACGCAGTATTTT,TRBV20-1,TRBJ2-3,-,TRBD2
CASSQVRGAGGYTF,TGCGCCAGCAGCCAAGTGAGAGGCGCGGGTGGCTACACCTTC,TRBV4-1,TRBJ1-2,few,-
CSASSQTASGFADTQYF,TGCAGTGCTAGTTCCCAGACGGCTAGCGGCTTCGCAGATACGCAGTATTTT,TRBV20-1,TRBJ2-3,-,TRBD2
CSVEVGWDTQYF,TGCAGCGTTGAGGTGGGCTGGGATACGCAGTATTTT,TRBV29-1,TRBJ2-3,few,-
CSASSTMENQPQHF,TGCAGTGCCAGCTCCACAATGGAGAATCAGCCCCAGCATTTT,TRBV20-1,TRBJ1-5,few,-
CASSLPPYYTGPNRRNEQFF,TGTGCCAGCAGTTTACCCCCGTATTATACAGGTCCCAATAGGAGGAATGAGCAGTTCTTC,TRBV12-3/TRBV12-4,TRBJ2-1,-,-
CASSQDQGTLNEQFF,TGCGCCAGCAGCCAAGACCAGGGGACCCTCAATGAGCAGTTCTTC,TRBV4-3,TRBJ2-1,-,-
CASRRVGLAYEQYF,TGTGCCAGCAGAAGGGTGGGGCTAGCCTACGAGCAGTACTTC,TRBV28,TRBJ2-7,many,-
CASSTDRGVGELFF,TGTGCCAGCAGTACAGACAGGGGAGTCGGGGAGCTGTTTTTT,TRBV7-6,TRBJ2-2,-,TRBD1
CASSGPGQGYNEQFF,TGTGCCAGCTCGGGTCCGGGACAGGGATACAATGAGCAGTTCTTC,TRBV7-2,TRBJ2-1,-,TRBD1